This is a list of T cell receptor beta chains from one sample in a study of brain T cells in children with intractable seizures. The assay was immunoSEQ multiplex PCR, and TCRdb's table has in-frame clones only and misses some. The sample has a few hundred thousand clones, about 94% seen once. Specimen: peripheral blood, collected approximately 5 months after surgery. The receptors were gathered from a boy younger than two with tuberous sclerosis and intractable seizures. CDR3s include the opening cysteine and the closing phenylalanine or tryptophan. D genes are given only for firm matches. The size field is filled for only some rows; it gives once, few, many or a size class.

CDR3	DNA	size	D	J	V
CASSSGTLIQETQYF	TGTGCCAGCAGTTCCGGGACACTAATCCAAGAGACCCAGTACTTC	.	.	TRBJ2-5	TRBV28
CASSYGGNTIYF	TGTGCCAGCAGTTACGGCGGAAACACCATATATTTT	.	.	TRBJ1-3	TRBV12-3/TRBV12-4
CASSWAAHYEQYF	TGTGCCAGCAGTTGGGCAGCCCACTACGAGCAGTACTTC	.	.	TRBJ2-7	TRBV27
CASSRKAGGSVNIQYF	TGTGCCAGCAGTCGAAAGGCGGGGGGGAGCGTAAACATTCAGTACTTC	.	TRBD2	TRBJ2-4	TRBV2
CASSLGYRGIQSTYEQYF	TGTGCCAGCAGCTTAGGGTATAGGGGAATACAGTCGACCTACGAGCAGTACTTC	.	.	TRBJ2-7	TRBV7-9
CASSIGLAGNNEQFF	TGTGCCAGCAGCATCGGACTAGCGGGGAACAATGAGCAGTTCTTC	.	TRBD2	TRBJ2-1	TRBV6-2/TRBV6-3
CASSPTWGAYNEQFF	TGTGCCAGCAGTCCTACGTGGGGGGCCTACAATGAGCAGTTCTTC	.	.	TRBJ2-1	TRBV27
CSVDPGWEQETQYF	TGCAGCGTTGACCCGGGATGGGAACAAGAGACCCAGTACTTC	.	.	TRBJ2-5	TRBV29-1
CASSLLQRTIETQYF	TGCGCCAGCAGCCTCCTCCAACGGACCATCGAGACCCAGTACTTC	.	.	TRBJ2-5	TRBV4-1
CASSLQRGPTGELFF	TGTGCCAGCAGTTTACAAAGGGGTCCCACCGGGGAGCTGTTTTTT	.	.	TRBJ2-2	TRBV6-5
CAWKRYYGYTF	TGTGCCTGGAAACGATACTATGGCTACACCTTC	once	.	TRBJ1-2	TRBV30
CASSKRVGENEQFF	TGTGCCAGTAGCAAGCGGGTGGGGGAAAATGAGCAGTTCTTC	.	.	TRBJ2-1	TRBV19
CACQFQGEGYTF	TGTGCCTGCCAGTTTCAGGGGGAGGGCTACACCTTC	.	TRBD1	TRBJ1-2	TRBV30
CASSPITIETQYF	TGTGCCAGCAGCCCAATAACTATAGAGACCCAGTACTTC	.	.	TRBJ2-5	TRBV3-1/TRBV3-2
CASSNWGDYEQYF	TGTGCCAGTAGTAATTGGGGGGACTACGAGCAGTACTTC	.	.	TRBJ2-7	TRBV19
CASSYGEISSTDTQYF	TGTGCCAGCAGTTACGGGGAGATCTCTAGCACAGATACGCAGTATTTT	.	.	TRBJ2-3	TRBV6-5
CSVVWGTNTEAFF	TGCAGCGTTGTTTGGGGGACGAACACTGAAGCTTTCTTT	.	.	TRBJ1-1	TRBV29-1
CASSEARVDTIYF	TGTGCCAGCAGTGAAGCCAGGGTTGACACCATATATTTT	.	.	TRBJ1-3	TRBV6-1
CATSTRQGVAGNSPLHF	TGTGCCACCAGCACCCGACAGGGAGTGGCTGGTAATTCACCCCTCCACTTT	.	TRBD1	TRBJ1-6	TRBV15
CATSDAGQYEQYF	TGTGCCACCAGTGACGCGGGACAGTACGAGCAGTACTTC	.	.	TRBJ2-7	TRBV24-1
CASSLAGGNEQYF	TGTGCCAGCAGCTTAGCCGGGGGAAACGAGCAGTACTTC	.	.	TRBJ2-7	TRBV11-2
CASSLGVGGNYGYTF	TGCGCCAGCAGCTTGGGGGTAGGGGGCAACTATGGCTACACCTTC	.	TRBD1	TRBJ1-2	TRBV5-1
CASLAGHTNSPLHF	TGTGCCAGTTTAGCGGGACACACGAATTCACCCCTCCACTTT	.	.	TRBJ1-6	TRBV19
CASSPSGAQKQFF	TGTGCCAGCAGCCCCAGCGGGGCGCAGAAACAGTTCTTC	.	TRBD2	TRBJ2-1	TRBV13
CASSQERANTEAFF	TGCGCCAGCAGTCAAGAGAGAGCCAACACTGAAGCTTTCTTT	.	.	TRBJ1-1	TRBV23-1
CASSQGRVLGNTEAFF	TGTGCCAGCAGCCAGGGCAGGGTTTTGGGGAACACTGAAGCTTTCTTT	.	.	TRBJ1-1	TRBV3-1/TRBV3-2
CAWWDRLNYGYTF	TGTGCCTGGTGGGACCGCCTTAACTATGGCTACACCTTC	.	.	TRBJ1-2	TRBV30
CASSIFQGEAEAFF	TGTGCCAGTAGTATTTTCCAGGGGGAGGCTGAAGCTTTCTTT	.	TRBD1	TRBJ1-1	TRBV19
CASSHYDTRNTYEQYF	TGTGCCAGCAGTCACTACGACACTCGTAATACCTACGAGCAGTACTTC	.	.	TRBJ2-7	TRBV6-6
CASSRTGGNYGYTF	TGTGCCAGCAGCCGAACAGGGGGAAACTATGGCTACACCTTC	.	TRBD1	TRBJ1-2	TRBV3-1/TRBV3-2
CASSPAWDRAMGSVFF	TGTGCCAGCTCACCAGCGTGGGACAGGGCAATGGGTTCGGTTTTCTTT	.	TRBD1	TRBJ1-1	TRBV18
CASSGLGAGGQETQYF	TGTGCCAGCAGCGGTTTGGGGGCGGGAGGGCAAGAGACCCAGTACTTC	.	TRBD2	TRBJ2-5	TRBV5-6
CATSVRRDMPGANVLTF	TGTGCCACCAGTGTCCGGAGGGACATGCCAGGGGCCAACGTCCTGACTTTC	.	.	TRBJ2-6	TRBV24-1
CASMGQGGLNQPQHF	TGTGCCAGCATGGGACAGGGGGGACTTAATCAGCCCCAGCATTTT	.	TRBD1	TRBJ1-5	TRBV6-5
CASSLGGSYTGELFF	TGTGCCAGCAGCTTAGGCGGGAGCTACACCGGGGAGCTGTTTTTT	.	TRBD2	TRBJ2-2	TRBV11-3
CSASRKDEATNEKLFF	TGCAGTGCTAGTAGGAAGGACGAAGCAACTAATGAAAAACTGTTTTTT	.	.	TRBJ1-4	TRBV20-1
CASSFRDDTEAFF	TGTGCCAGCAGTTTCCGCGACGACACTGAAGCTTTCTTT	.	.	TRBJ1-1	TRBV27
CASNRHHKDTQYF	TGTGCCAGCAACCGACACCACAAGGATACGCAGTATTTT	.	.	TRBJ2-3	TRBV6-5
CASSLAARNEAFF	TGTGCCAGCAGCTTAGCCGCCAGGAATGAAGCTTTCTTT	.	.	TRBJ1-1	TRBV7-9
CASSSFGNQPQHF	TGTGCCAGCAGCTCATTCGGGAATCAGCCCCAGCATTTT	.	.	TRBJ1-5	TRBV12-3/TRBV12-4
CASSMSGRNYNEQFF	TGTGCCAGCAGCATGAGCGGGAGAAACTACAATGAGCAGTTCTTC	.	TRBD2	TRBJ2-1	TRBV7-8
CASSLEFRDRGKEAFF	TGTGCCAGCAGTTTGGAGTTCCGGGACAGGGGAAAGGAGGCTTTCTTT	.	TRBD1	TRBJ1-1	TRBV6-5
CASSPPGQASGYTF	TGCGCCAGCAGCCCGCCGGGACAAGCGTCCGGCTACACCTTC	.	.	TRBJ1-2	TRBV5-1
CASSTTGDNEKLFF	TGCGCCAGCAGCACGACAGGGGATAATGAAAAACTGTTTTTT	.	TRBD1	TRBJ1-4	TRBV5-1
CASSLPWTGLQETQYF	TGTGCCAGCAGTTTACCCTGGACAGGGTTACAAGAGACCCAGTACTTC	.	TRBD1	TRBJ2-5	TRBV28
CASSSSGRNEQFF	TGTGCCAGCAGCTCTAGCGGGAGAAATGAGCAGTTCTTC	.	TRBD2	TRBJ2-1	TRBV5-6
CASSVGTAGNTIYF	TGTGCCAGCAGCGTAGGAACAGCTGGAAACACCATATATTTT	.	.	TRBJ1-3	TRBV9
CASSPSGRPNEQFF	TGTGCCAGCAGTCCTAGCGGGAGGCCCAATGAGCAGTTCTTC	.	TRBD2	TRBJ2-1	TRBV28
CAIGRGKMYEQYF	TGTGCCATCGGTAGGGGGAAAATGTACGAGCAGTACTTC	.	.	TRBJ2-7	TRBV10-3
CASRGLAGLGEDGYTF	TGTGCCAGCAGGGGGCTGGCGGGGTTAGGTGAAGATGGCTACACCTTC	.	.	TRBJ1-2	TRBV2
CASGGNEQFF	TGTGCCAGCGGGGGGAATGAGCAGTTCTTC	.	.	TRBJ2-1	TRBV7-6
CASSYGIWGEQFF	TGTGCCAGCAGCTATGGAATATGGGGTGAGCAGTTCTTC	.	.	TRBJ2-1	TRBV7-2
CASSETLDRFGPYNEQFF	TGCGCCAGCAGTGAGACTTTAGACAGGTTCGGACCCTACAATGAGCAGTTCTTC	once	.	TRBJ2-1	TRBV10-2